Listed below are T cell receptor beta chains from one sample, sequenced in a study of T cell responses to AZD1222 COVID-19 vaccine. TCRdb's table, derived via immunoSEQ multiplex PCR, lists solely in-frame clones and lacks some. The repertoire consists of around 94,000 clones, with around 87% occurring once and the leading ten covering 5%. Material: peripheral blood, obtained on day 0 of AZD1222 vaccination. These receptors all stem from an adult in good health. CDR3s include the opening cysteine and the closing phenylalanine or tryptophan. Fields, in order: CDR3 protein, CDR3 DNA, J gene, clone size, D gene, V gene. A D gene is named only where the DNA matches it firmly. Where a row states a size, it is once, few, many or the class of an expanded clone; other rows omit it.

CASSLSAGGYTF TGTGCCAGCAGCTTGTCGGCAGGCGGCTACACCTTC TRBJ1-2 few NA TRBV5-6
CASSIGGGPGTSDTQYF TGTGCCAGCAGCATAGGGGGGGGACCTGGGACGTCAGATACGCAGTATTTT TRBJ2-3 NA NA TRBV9
CASSLGGQGRIYEQYF TGCGCCAGCAGCTTGGGCGGACAGGGTCGGATTTACGAGCAGTACTTC TRBJ2-7 NA TRBD1 TRBV5-1
CASHWVKGVYGYTF TGTGCCTCCCACTGGGTAAAAGGGGTCTATGGCTACACCTTC TRBJ1-2 once NA TRBV10-3
CASSSDRGFSSYNEQFF TGTGCCAGCAGCTCCGACCGGGGATTTAGCTCCTACAATGAGCAGTTCTTC TRBJ2-1 NA NA TRBV9
CASSLNSNQPQHF TGTGCCAGCAGTTTGAATAGCAATCAGCCCCAGCATTTT TRBJ1-5 NA NA TRBV28
CASSIRGAGGLTNEQFF TGTGCCAGTAGTATTAGGGGAGCGGGAGGGTTGACCAATGAGCAGTTCTTC TRBJ2-1 NA TRBD2 TRBV19
CASSRDRRGEQYF TGCGCCAGCAGCCGGGACAGGAGAGGCGAGCAGTACTTC TRBJ2-7 NA TRBD1 TRBV5-1
CASSQGGQGKNIQYF TGTGCCAGCAGCCAAGGTGGACAAGGCAAAAACATTCAGTACTTC TRBJ2-4 NA NA TRBV4-2
CASSPGQNNEQFF TGTGCCAGCTCACCGGGACAGAACAATGAGCAGTTCTTC TRBJ2-1 NA TRBD1 TRBV18
CASSSAGAGNSPLHF TGTGCCAGCAGCTCCGCAGGGGCGGGAAATTCACCCCTCCACTTT TRBJ1-6 NA NA TRBV7-3
CASSPDPGLNEKLFF TGCGCCAGCAGCCCTGACCCAGGACTTAATGAAAAACTGTTTTTT TRBJ1-4 once NA TRBV5-1
CASQGTLNQPQHF TGTGCCTCCCAGGGGACCCTAAATCAGCCCCAGCATTTT TRBJ1-5 NA NA TRBV24-1
CASSETLGGGYTF TGTGCCAGCAGTGAAACCCTAGGGGGGGGCTACACCTTC TRBJ1-2 few NA TRBV25-1
CTSSRGHEQYF TGCACCAGCAGCCGGGGACACGAGCAGTACTTC TRBJ2-7 NA NA TRBV1
CASSLVGDGGADEQYF TGTGCCAGCAGCTTAGTGGGGGACGGGGGGGCCGACGAGCAGTACTTC TRBJ2-7 medium-sized TRBD2 TRBV7-9
CASSESGLNQPQHF TGTGCCAGCAGTGAATCCGGGCTAAATCAGCCCCAGCATTTT TRBJ1-5 NA NA TRBV25-1
CASSQVYEQYF TGTGCCAGCAGCCAAGTCTACGAGCAGTACTTC TRBJ2-7 NA NA TRBV3-1/TRBV3-2
CASSLAGQGYNEQFF TGTGCCAGCAGCTTAGCGGGACAGGGCTACAATGAGCAGTTCTTC TRBJ2-1 NA TRBD1 TRBV7-2
CASSRRDKNEQFF TGTGCCAGCAGCAGGAGGGACAAAAATGAGCAGTTCTTC TRBJ2-1 few NA TRBV7-2
CASSPGGGLDSPLHF TGTGCCAGCTCACCAGGTGGGGGGCTGGATTCACCCCTCCACTTT TRBJ1-6 NA NA TRBV18
CASSSIDREYEKLFF TGTGCCAGCAGCTCCATAGACAGGGAATATGAAAAACTGTTTTTT TRBJ1-4 NA TRBD1 TRBV5-5
CASKGNTEAFF TGTGCCAGCAAGGGGAACACTGAAGCTTTCTTT TRBJ1-1 few NA TRBV28
CASSPGPTTNEKLFF TGTGCCAGTAGTCCCGGGCCGACAACTAATGAAAAACTGTTTTTT TRBJ1-4 NA NA TRBV19
CASKAPSGLAKNIQYF TGTGCCAGCAAGGCCCCTAGCGGGTTAGCCAAAAACATTCAGTACTTC TRBJ2-4 NA TRBD2 TRBV28
CASSPHGGGREQYF TGTGCCAGCAGCCCCCACGGCGGAGGGCGGGAGCAGTACTTC TRBJ2-7 few NA TRBV7-2
CASRKGKGGDTGELFF TGTGCCAGCAGAAAGGGTAAAGGGGGCGACACCGGGGAGCTGTTTTTT TRBJ2-2 NA TRBD1 TRBV27
CASRPVRDRVLTGELFF TGTGCCAGCAGACCAGTCCGGGACAGGGTGTTAACCGGGGAGCTGTTTTTT TRBJ2-2 NA TRBD1 TRBV28
CARSPGGGGGRTEAFF TGCGCCCGCAGCCCAGGGGGCGGGGGGGGAAGAACTGAAGCTTTCTTT TRBJ1-1 NA TRBD1 TRBV4-1
CASSQDPGQGVYGYTF TGCGCCAGCAGCCAAGATCCGGGACAGGGGGTCTATGGCTACACCTTC TRBJ1-2 NA TRBD1 TRBV4-3
CASHPTGLANEKLFF TGTGCCAGTCACCCAACGGGACTTGCCAATGAAAAACTGTTTTTT TRBJ1-4 few NA TRBV2
CASSEGPIQETQYF TGTGCCAGCAGTGAAGGACCGATCCAAGAGACCCAGTACTTC TRBJ2-5 NA NA TRBV6-1
CSVTSGFAGEQYF TGCAGCGTGACTAGCGGGTTTGCTGGCGAGCAGTACTTC TRBJ2-7 few TRBD2 TRBV29-1
CASSSPTGGFAYEQYF TGCGCCAGCAGCTCACCCACAGGGGGCTTCGCCTACGAGCAGTACTTC TRBJ2-7 NA TRBD1 TRBV5-1
CASRGSATYEQYF TGTGCCAGCCGGGGCTCTGCGACCTACGAGCAGTACTTC TRBJ2-7 NA NA TRBV11-2
CASSQDFANEQFF TGTGCCAGCAGCCAAGATTTTGCCAATGAGCAGTTCTTC TRBJ2-1 NA NA TRBV3-1/TRBV3-2
CASSEWAENSPLHF TGTGCCAGCAGTGAATGGGCGGAAAATTCACCCCTCCACTTT TRBJ1-6 few NA TRBV25-1
CASSLDRANEQFF TGTGCCAGCAGCCTCGACAGGGCCAATGAGCAGTTCTTC TRBJ2-1 NA TRBD1 TRBV7-2
CASSRQISGNTIYF TGTGCCAGCAGTCGACAGATCTCTGGAAACACCATATATTTT TRBJ1-3 NA NA TRBV2
CASSDDRTPGNQPQHF TGTGCCAGCAGTGACGACAGAACCCCCGGGAATCAGCCCCAGCATTTT TRBJ1-5 NA NA TRBV6-4